This note documents a single T cell receptor (beta chain) sequence. Its target is unknown. The time point is: newly diagnosed, previously untreated cHL patient sample. Untreated, newly diagnosed classical Hodgkin lymphoma PBMCs were comparators. This CDR3 spans 15 amino acids. Germline V gene data show CDR1 as SGHNT and CDR2 as YENEEA. Trimming took 5 bases from V and 0 from J, leaving 14 bases between them. The data belong to a study of PD-1 blockade in classical Hodgkin lymphoma. Study-wide results and caveats: According to reports, newly diagnosed patients had lower baseline TCR diversity than healthy donors, and relapsed/refractory patients had lower baseline TCR diversity still. The repertoire differences lack a defined cause, possibly disease activity or prior therapy.

Clones were read by immunoSEQ multiplex PCR, and TCRdb kept only the in-frame ones, dropping some. The sample consists of 20,000 to 25,000 clones, 90% to 95% of them appearing once. This chain connects TRBV11-3 to TRBJ2-7; D is uncertain. Material: peripheral blood mononuclear cells (PBMCs). This clonotype was sampled from a human donor with classical Hodgkin lymphoma. The CDR3 bases are TGTGCCAGCAGCGTACTTCTCCCCAACTCCTACGAGCAGTACTTC. Protein: CASSVLLPNSYEQYF.